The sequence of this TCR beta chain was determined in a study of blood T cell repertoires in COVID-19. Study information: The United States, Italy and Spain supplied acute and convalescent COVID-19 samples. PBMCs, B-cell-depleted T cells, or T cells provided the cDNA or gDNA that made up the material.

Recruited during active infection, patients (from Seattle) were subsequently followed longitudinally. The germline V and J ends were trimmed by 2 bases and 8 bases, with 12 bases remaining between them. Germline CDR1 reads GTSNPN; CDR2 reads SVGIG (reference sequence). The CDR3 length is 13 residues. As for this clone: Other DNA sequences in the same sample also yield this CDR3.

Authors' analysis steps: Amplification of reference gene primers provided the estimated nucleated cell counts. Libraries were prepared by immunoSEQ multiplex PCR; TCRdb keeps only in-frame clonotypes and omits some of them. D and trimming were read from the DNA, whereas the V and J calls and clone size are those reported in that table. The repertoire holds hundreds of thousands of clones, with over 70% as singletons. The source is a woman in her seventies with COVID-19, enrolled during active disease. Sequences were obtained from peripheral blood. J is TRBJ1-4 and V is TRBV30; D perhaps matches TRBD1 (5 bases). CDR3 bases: TGTGCCTGGAGTCAGGGCGTGGGGGAAAAACTGTTTTTT. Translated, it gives CAWSQGVGEKLFF.